This T cell receptor beta chain originates from a study of T cells in Graves' hyperthyroidism and ophthalmopathy. Study-wide background: Pretreatment peripheral blood was obtained at initial diagnosis. The study, taken as a whole, reports: It was a median 6.5 months before onset that the model predicted ophthalmopathy.

Amplified TCR beta CDR3 regions came from RNA transcripts. The primer set for the first-round RT-PCR of the TCR CDR3 was HTBI. TCRdb used MiXCR to reprocess the multiplex PCR reads, holding one entry per CDR3 protein. The sample includes about half a million distinct CDR3 sequences, approximately 25% of them seen just once. The CDR3 sequence is 14 residues long. V lost 2 bases, J lost 3 bases, and 8 bases lay in between. This clonotype was seen at least ten times. Its antigen is currently unknown. Patients were excluded for uncontrolled infection, other autoimmune disease, pregnancy or lactation. The PBMCs were taken from around 10 ml of fresh peripheral blood.

The TCR was taken from a woman in her 30s with Graves' ophthalmopathy. Material: blood. This chain links TRBV12-3 or TRBV12-4 with TRBJ1-5, with D unclear. As DNA, the CDR3 is TGTGCCAGCAGTTTATCGGGCCTCAATCAGCCCCAGCATTTT. Translating gives CASSLSGLNQPQHF.